This TCR beta chain was identified in a study of a mutant IDH1 vaccine in newly diagnosed glioma. TCRdb's table, derived via immunoSEQ multiplex PCR, lists solely in-frame clones and lacks some. Altogether around 56,000 clones are present, more than 85% being singletons, with the ten largest covering roughly 2.5%. Trimming cost V 3 bases and J 0 bases, with 10 bases left between them. The CDR3 is 15 residues long. CDR1 and CDR2 from the germline V gene are SGDLS and YYNGEE. Time point denoted: baseline, week 1 (first vaccination visit). Treatment meaning: pre-vaccination baseline after standard-of-care therapy.

The sequencing used PBMCs, collected from a glioma patient treated with radiotherapy, temozolomide or both. This TCR was sampled from a man in his forties or fifties with glioma. J is TRBJ2-1 and V is TRBV9; D possibly matches TRBD1 or TRBD2 (5 bases each). CDR3 in DNA: TGTGCCAGCAGCGCCCGGGACCTCTCCTACAATGAGCAGTTCTTC. Its translation is CASSARDLSYNEQFF.